The rows below give T cell receptor beta chains drawn from one sample of a study of cytomegalovirus exposure and HLA in healthy donors. Assay: immunoSEQ multiplex PCR; the TCRdb copy retains only in-frame clones and omits some. The sample lists fewer than 300,000 clones, 85% to 90% seen once, with 0.92% in the top ten. Sequencing was done on a sample of PBMCs. The origin of the receptors is a woman aged 18-35 years in good health and CMV-seronegative. Both conserved end residues are part of each CDR3. Each record gives: J gene, CDR3 length, V gene, CDR3 protein.

TRBJ2-7 14 TRBV5-1 CASSQGQDLYEQYF
TRBJ2-1 18 TRBV19 CASSIEGLAGSSYNEQFF
TRBJ2-1 14 TRBV6-5 CATGPSGSNNEQFF
TRBJ2-7 12 TRBV6-5 CASSDSYYEQYF
TRBJ2-2 16 TRBV27 CASSSGLAGVVGELFF
TRBJ2-1 15 TRBV9 CASSVGLGEPREQFF
TRBJ1-4 14 TRBV2 CASSVSRVVEKLFF
TRBJ1-4 12 TRBV11-2 CASSQGSGKLFF
TRBJ2-7 13 TRBV18 CASSRQGTYEQYF
TRBJ2-7 15 TRBV4-1 CASSQPDRGRYEQYF
TRBJ2-7 13 TRBV6-5 CASSYGTGSEQYF
TRBJ2-1 12 TRBV5-6 CASRAKVRKQFF
TRBJ1-2 18 TRBV4-1 CASSQDLGWGGSVYGYTF
TRBJ2-5 17 TRBV9 CASSAGLAGMVLETQYF
TRBJ1-3 15 TRBV7-9 CASSFRTVGGNTIYF
TRBJ2-3 13 TRBV6-1 CAAGLFSTDTQYF
TRBJ1-2 14 TRBV6-5 CATLPPQGFYGYTF
TRBJ2-7 15 TRBV6-1 CASSAGTGSAYEQYF
TRBJ2-7 13 TRBV6-6 CASRGGISYEQYF
TRBJ2-1 14 TRBV27 CATLTGATYNEQFF
TRBJ2-1 15 TRBV7-6 CASSSTSGRYNEQFF
TRBJ2-4 14 TRBV6-5 CASTSGGQGAIQYF
TRBJ1-4 13 TRBV10-2 CASSGQGNEKLFF
TRBJ1-1 12 TRBV28 CASSSHPTEAFF
TRBJ2-2 16 TRBV5-4 CASSLAVGEGTGELFF
TRBJ1-4 13 TRBV30 CAWTSTGGEKLFF
TRBJ2-7 18 TRBV12-2 CASRHSGRATVENYEQYF
TRBJ2-3 16 TRBV4-2 CASSQPSGGLADTQYF
TRBJ2-7 14 TRBV28 CASRPGLAIDEQYF
TRBJ2-1 14 TRBV19 CASSRTSSFGEQFF
TRBJ2-7 14 TRBV18 CASSPVRGYHEQYF
TRBJ1-5 13 TRBV18 CASSPQGNQPQHF
TRBJ2-5 14 TRBV25-1 CASSSAGVGETQYF
TRBJ2-3 12 TRBV5-1 CASSLKQDTQYF
TRBJ2-7 14 TRBV4-1 CASSQRTSFSEQYF
TRBJ2-5 13 TRBV27 CASKIRGEETQYF
TRBJ1-4 14 TRBV6-5 CASSYQTTNEKLFF
TRBJ1-1 16 TRBV15 CATSRERQGSPARAFF
TRBJ2-1 16 TRBV5-1 CASSQIMGADLREQFF
TRBJ2-7 14 TRBV6-5 CASGNLHPGEEQYF
TRBJ1-5 12 TRBV19 CASSIQSQPQHF
TRBJ1-6 15 TRBV27 CASSFQQGYNSPLHF
TRBJ1-2 14 TRBV5-4 CASSLAVRNYGYTF
TRBJ2-1 15 TRBV14 CASSRIGTSGGEQFF
TRBJ2-1 14 TRBV5-1 CASSRDSSYNEQFF
TRBJ1-2 15 TRBV7-6 CASSLQEGSLNGYTF
TRBJ2-5 13 TRBV10-1 CASSETGTETQYF
TRBJ1-6 13 TRBV27 CASRPQGTSPLHF
TRBJ1-1 18 TRBV19 CASSIGLRVEGAATEAFF
TRBJ1-3 11 TRBV20-1 CSVPRGNTIYF
TRBJ1-1 16 TRBV7-2 CASSTKNTGANTEAFF
TRBJ1-3 14 TRBV18 CASTNLLSGNTIYF
TRBJ2-3 15 TRBV4-1 CASKARDRGTDTQYF
TRBJ2-5 13 TRBV29-1 CSGVPWGGETQYF